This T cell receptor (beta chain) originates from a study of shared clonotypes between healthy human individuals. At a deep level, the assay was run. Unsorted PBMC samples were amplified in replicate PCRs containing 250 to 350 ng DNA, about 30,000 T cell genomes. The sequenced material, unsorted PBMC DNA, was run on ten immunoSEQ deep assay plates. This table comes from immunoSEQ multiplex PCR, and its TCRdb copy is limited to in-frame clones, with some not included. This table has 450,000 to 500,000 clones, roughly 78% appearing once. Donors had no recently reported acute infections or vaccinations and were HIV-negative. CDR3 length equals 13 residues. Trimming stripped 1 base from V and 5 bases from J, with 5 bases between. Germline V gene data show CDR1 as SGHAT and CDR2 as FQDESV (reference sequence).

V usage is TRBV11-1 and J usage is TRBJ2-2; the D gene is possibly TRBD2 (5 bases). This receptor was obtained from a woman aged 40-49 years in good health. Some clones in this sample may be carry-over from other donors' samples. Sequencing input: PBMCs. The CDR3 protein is CASSLGRTGELFF. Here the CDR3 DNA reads TGTGCCAGCAGCTTAGGGAGGACCGGGGAGCTGTTTTTT. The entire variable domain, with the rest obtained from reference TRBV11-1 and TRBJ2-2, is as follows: EAEVAQSPRYKITEKSQAVAFWCDPISGHATLYWYRQILGQGPELLVQFQDESVVDDSQLPKDRFSAERLKGVDSTLKIQPAELGDSAMYLCASSLGRTGELFFGEGSRLTVL.